A single sample gave rise to the 9 T cell receptor beta chains below, sequenced in a study of shared clonotypes between healthy human individuals (dated by TCRdb to 2018 to 2020). Library generation was performed with the immunoSEQ multiplex PCR assay. This immuneACCESS table, as held by TCRdb, lists in-frame sequences with V and J called but not all clones. Of the missing ones, under half trace to an unresolved V gene in checked studies; the others have no known cause. Recorded for this sample are roughly 1,500,000 clones; 95% to 99% of them occurred a single time. The top ten clonotypes cover roughly 0.42% of the sample. Sequencing input: naive CD4+ T cells sorted from blood. Reading the label with the study, this specimen's cell subset or site is: CD45RA+ positively selected. The receptors were gathered from a man aged 25-40 years in good health.

This chain uses TRBV19 with TRBJ1-2; 7 bases match TRBD1. The CDR3 is 14 residues long. Germline V gives CDR1 LNHDA, CDR2 SQIVND (reference sequence). Trimming took 7 bases from V and 0 from J; bases not matched to a gene: 5. In DNA, the CDR3 is TGTGCCAGTACTAGGGACAGAGCTAACTATGGCTACACCTTC. Its protein product is CASTRDRANYGYTF.

The J gene is TRBJ2-7, the V gene TRBV20-1; D not resolved. This CDR3 is 11 amino acids long. CDR1 DFQATT and CDR2 SNEGSKA come from the germline V gene (reference sequence). V lost 8 bases and J lost 9, with 17 bases in between. As DNA, the CDR3 is TGCAGTCCCTCACTCGCGGCAGGGCAGTACTTC. It encodes CSPSLAAGQYF.

The chain carries TRBV9 and TRBJ2-2, with TRBD2 identical over 9 bases. With V trimmed by 0 bases and J by 7 bases, 4 bases remained unmatched. CDR3 length: 15 residues. The V gene's germline CDR1 is SGDLS and CDR2 YYNGEE. The CDR3 nucleotides are TGTGCCAGCAGCGTAGCTCTAGCGGGAATCGGGGAGCTGTTTTTT. Encoded protein: CASSVALAGIGELFF.

A word on this clone: The sample has other DNA sequences that encode this CDR3 too. V and J are TRBV6-5 and TRBJ2-7; D perhaps matches TRBD2 (6 bases). Germline CDR1 reads MNHEY; CDR2 reads SVGAGI. The CDR3 is 12 residues long. V lost 6 bases and J 2 bases, leaving 8 bases between the germline ends. The CDR3 coding sequence is TGTGCCAGCAGGGGGGGAACCTACGAGCAGTACTTC. Translation: CASRGGTYEQYF.

V gene TRBV9 combines with J gene TRBJ2-5; 7 bases match TRBD2. Germline V lookup: CDR1 SGDLS, CDR2 YYNGEE. Germline trimming cut 3 bases from V and 1 base from J; bases unmatched to any gene: 6. The CDR3 has 15 amino acids. CDR3 nucleotide sequence: TGTGCCAGCAGCGCCTCCCCTAGCGGCCAAGAGACCCAGTACTTC. Amino acids: CASSASPSGQETQYF.

The V call is TRBV4-2, the J call TRBJ2-5; D ambiguous. The CDR3 loop spans 15 amino acids. Trimming shortened V by 1 base and J by 3 bases, and 12 bases separated the two germline ends. Per the germline V gene, CDR1 is LGHNA and CDR2 is YNFKEQ. The CDR3 here is CASSQGFGREETQYF. As DNA, the CDR3 is TGTGCCAGCAGCCAAGGATTTGGACGGGAAGAGACCCAGTACTTC.

V gene TRBV5-1 combines with J gene TRBJ1-5; 8 nucleotides line up with TRBD1. The CDR3 is 17 amino acids. Germline CDR1 and CDR2: SGHRS and YFSETQ. With 0 bases clipped from V and 0 bases from J, the junction kept 5 bases outside the gene matches. The CDR3 nucleotides are TGCGCCAGCAGCTTGGGGACAGGGCCTTATAGCAATCAGCCCCAGCATTTT. This encodes CASSLGTGPYSNQPQHF.

The CDR3 bases are TGCGCCAGCAGCTTCCGAGACTCTGGAAACACCATATATTTT. Amino acid sequence: CASSFRDSGNTIYF. The genes are TRBV5-1 and TRBJ1-3, with D uncertain. V dropped 2 bases and J dropped 0 bases, with 6 bases sitting between them. Germline V gene lookup returns CDR1 SGHRS and CDR2 YFSETQ. The CDR3 covers 14 residues.

This sequence joins TRBV28 and TRBJ2-5; tentatively, D is TRBD1 (6 bases). Germline assignment: CDR1 MDHEN and CDR2 SYDVKM. V shed 5 bases and J shed 3 bases, with 16 bases lying between them. The CDR3 has 15 amino acids. The CDR3 DNA is TGTGCCAGCAGTGAACCGGGACAATCTAAAGAGACCCAGTACTTC. Its protein is CASSEPGQSKETQYF.